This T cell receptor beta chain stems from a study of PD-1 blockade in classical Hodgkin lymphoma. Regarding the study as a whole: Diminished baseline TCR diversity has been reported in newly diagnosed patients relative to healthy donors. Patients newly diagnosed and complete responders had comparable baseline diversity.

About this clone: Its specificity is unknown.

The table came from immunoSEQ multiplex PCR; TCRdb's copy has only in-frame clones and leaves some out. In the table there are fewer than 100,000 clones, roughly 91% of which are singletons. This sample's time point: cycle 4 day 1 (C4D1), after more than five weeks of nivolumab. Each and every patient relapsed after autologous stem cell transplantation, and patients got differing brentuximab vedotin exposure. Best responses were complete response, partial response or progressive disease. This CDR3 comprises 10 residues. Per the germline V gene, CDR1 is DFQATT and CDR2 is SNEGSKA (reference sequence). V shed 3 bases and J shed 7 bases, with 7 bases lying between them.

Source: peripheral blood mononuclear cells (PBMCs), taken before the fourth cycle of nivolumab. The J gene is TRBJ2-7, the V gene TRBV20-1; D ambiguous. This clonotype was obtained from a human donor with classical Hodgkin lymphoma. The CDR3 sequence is CSASAREQYF. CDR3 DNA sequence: TGCAGTGCTAGTGCCCGGGAGCAGTACTTC.